Shown below are 23 T cell receptor beta chains from a single sample sequenced in a study of cytomegalovirus exposure and HLA in healthy donors. PCR primers comprised 60 Vbeta and 13 Jbeta primers. The repertoire was sequenced with immunoSEQ multiplex PCR; TCRdb's copy has only in-frame clones and lacks some. The data show about 120,000 clones, 60% to 75% seen once. Sample: PBMCs. The source of these receptors is a woman aged 40-49 years in good health and CMV-seropositive.

CDR3 sequence (DNA): TGTGCCAGCAGCAAAGGGGGGCTCGGAGATACGCAGTATTTT. Protein sequence: CASSKGGLGDTQYF. This chain connects TRBV21-1 to TRBJ2-3; the DNA was not used to check the table's D call, TRBD1. TRBV21-1 is marked as a pseudogene. This CDR3 comprises 14 residues.

The chain recombines TRBV7-7 with TRBJ2-2; 8 positions agree with TRBD2. Germline V gives CDR1 SSHAT, CDR2 FNYEAQ (reference sequence). With V trimmed by 5 bases and J by 7 bases, 12 bases remained unmatched. The CDR3 is 16 residues long. This CDR3 is CASSLTGTSSVGELFF. DNA of the CDR3: TGTGCCAGCAGCCTGACCGGGACTAGTAGTGTCGGGGAGCTGTTTTTT.

The chain carries TRBV7-2 and TRBJ2-7; 14 bases map to TRBD2. This CDR3 spans 18 amino acids. Losses at the gene ends were 3 bases for V and 3 bases for J; bases not matched to a gene: 10. Germline-derived CDR1 and CDR2 are SGHTA and FQGNSA. CDR3 in DNA: TGTGCCAGCAGCTTCGTAAGGACTAGCGGGAGGCCACACTACGAGCAGTACTTC. Translation gives CASSFVRTSGRPHYEQYF. Looking up the rest from reference TRBV7-2 and TRBJ2-7 gives the full variable domain: GAGVSQSPSNKVTEKGKDVELRCDPISGHTALYWYRQSLGQGLEFLIYFQGNSAPDKSGLPSDRFSAERTGGSVSTLTIQRTQQEDSAVYLCASSFVRTSGRPHYEQYFGPGTRLTVT.

J is TRBJ2-2 and V is TRBV6-1; D may be TRBD2 (5 bases). Trimming took 3 bases from V and 4 from J, leaving 15 bases between them. Germline CDR1 is MNHNS and CDR2 is SASEGT. The CDR3 covers 16 residues. The CDR3 loop reads CASSDRPFGSTGELFF. The CDR3 nucleotides are TGTGCCAGCAGTGATCGCCCCTTTGGGAGCACCGGGGAGCTGTTTTTT.

This chain connects TRBV4-3 to TRBJ2-5; weak D call: TRBD2 (5 bases). Trimming removed 0 bases from V and 9 bases from J, with 8 bases in between. There are 12 residues in the CDR3. CDR1 and CDR2 from the germline V gene are LGHNA and YSLEER. CDR3 sequence: CASSQDAGAQYF. In DNA form, the CDR3 reads TGCGCCAGCAGCCAAGATGCCGGGGCCCAGTACTTC.

For the CDR3, the DNA is TGTGCCAGCAGCGAGACAGGGGTACAGCCCCAGCATTTT. Translated: CASSETGVQPQHF. The chain is built from TRBV7-2 and TRBJ1-5, with TRBD1 matching over 8 bases. CDR1 is SGHTA, CDR2 FQGNSA, per germline. The length of the CDR3 is 13 residues. J gave up 7 bases and V 5 bases, and 4 bases lay outside the gene matches. Full variable domain (remainder filled in from reference TRBV7-2 and TRBJ1-5): GAGVSQSPSNKVTEKGKDVELRCDPISGHTALYWYRQSLGQGLEFLIYFQGNSAPDKSGLPSDRFSAERTGGSVSTLTIQRTQQEDSAVYLCASSETGVQPQHFGDGTRLSIL.

This rearrangement joins TRBV30 to TRBJ1-5; D is possibly TRBD1 (5 bases). The CDR3 runs 14 residues. Germline V CDR1 and CDR2: GTSNPN, SVGIG (reference sequence). V was cut by 3 bases and J by 4 bases, with 13 bases left in between. The CDR3 is CAWSRDSPNQPQHF. The CDR3 nucleotides are TGTGCCTGGAGCCGCGACAGTCCGAATCAGCCCCAGCATTTT.

This clone was detected a few times. The V gene is TRBV7-2, the J gene TRBJ1-1; D remains unclear. This CDR3 is 16 amino acids long. V lost 3 bases to trimming and J lost 0 bases, with 14 bases between them. The germline V gene has CDR1 SGHTA and CDR2 FQGNSA. CDR3 in DNA: TGTGCCAGCAGCTTGCCTGACATCGTCTTGAACACTGAAGCTTTCTTT. This gives the protein CASSLPDIVLNTEAFF.

Only a few counts were recorded for this clone. The rearrangement joins TRBV7-2 to TRBJ1-1; D not certain. The CDR3 covers 12 residues. Germline V gives CDR1 SGHTA, CDR2 FQGNSA. The V end lost 6 bases, the J end lost 4 bases, and 9 bases lay between the germline ends. The CDR3 loop is CASSAWLTEAFF. DNA of the CDR3: TGTGCCAGCAGTGCTTGGCTCACTGAAGCTTTCTTT.

This clone appeared a few times. The chain combines TRBV6-4 with TRBJ2-2, with D possibly being TRBD1 (6 bases). The CDR3 has 14 amino acids. Germline values: CDR1 MRHNA, CDR2 SNTAGT. Trimming removed 0 bases from V and 7 bases from J, with 9 bases in between. CDR3 DNA sequence: TGTGCCAGCAGTGACTCGGACAGTCTCGGGGAGCTGTTTTTT. Amino acid sequence: CASSDSDSLGELFF.

This clone has more than one count but fewer than ten. This rearrangement joins TRBV25-1 to TRBJ1-1, with D maybe TRBD1 (5 bases). CDR1 and CDR2 (germline): MGHDK, SYGVNS. The CDR3 loop spans 17 amino acids. V was pared by 0 bases and J by 5 bases, with 19 bases between. The CDR3 DNA sequence: TGTGCCAGCAGTGAATATAGGTCAGGGTCCTTCGGGACTGAAGCTTTCTTT. It codes for CASSEYRSGSFGTEAFF.

The chain uses TRBV4-2 and TRBJ2-2; weak D call: TRBD1 (6 bases). Trimming took 0 bases from V and 7 from J, leaving 9 bases between them. This CDR3 has 14 amino acids. The germline V gene has CDR1 LGHNA and CDR2 YNFKEQ. CDR3 coding DNA: TGTGCCAGCAGCCAAGAGGGGGCGATCGGGGAGCTGTTTTTT. Its protein product is CASSQEGAIGELFF.

This chain joins TRBV29-1 and TRBJ1-1; unclear D gene. In germline, CDR1 is SQVTM, CDR2 ANQGSEA. The CDR3 loop spans 11 amino acids. The ends were cut back, 4 bases at V and 3 bases at J, with 6 bases in the middle. The CDR3 DNA is TGCAGCGTTGCCCCTTACACTGAAGCTTTCTTT. It yields the protein CSVAPYTEAFF.

The chain uses TRBV6-4 and TRBJ2-3, with 9 nucleotides matching TRBD2. Germline V CDR1 and CDR2: MRHNA, SNTAGT. The J segment lost 4 bases and the V segment lost 4 bases, leaving 6 bases of the junction unmatched. The CDR3 is 15 residues long. The CDR3 reads CASSVTAGGPDTQYF. Written as DNA, the CDR3 is TGTGCCAGCAGTGTAACAGCGGGGGGCCCAGATACGCAGTATTTT.

The CDR3 reads CAIQLGQIGGYTF. In DNA form, the CDR3 reads TGTGCCATTCAATTGGGACAGATCGGTGGCTACACCTTC. The chain recombines TRBV6-5 with TRBJ1-2; 7 nucleotides agree with TRBD1. J lost 7 bases, V lost 10 bases, and 12 bases had no gene match. Germline V gene lookup returns CDR1 MNHEY and CDR2 SVGAGI. There are 13 residues in the CDR3.

The chain is built from TRBV25-1 and TRBJ1-2, with D possibly being TRBD1 (6 bases). The germline CDR1 and CDR2 sequences are MGHDK and SYGVNS. V lost 2 bases, J lost 4 bases, and 11 bases lay in between. The CDR3 consists of 14 residues. The CDR3 loop is CASSENREGYGYTF. Here the CDR3 DNA reads TGTGCCAGCAGTGAAAACAGGGAGGGCTATGGCTACACCTTC.

V usage is TRBV18 and J usage is TRBJ2-7; TRBD1 matches 10 bases. The ends lost 6 bases at V and 4 bases at J; junction bases unmatched: 9. Germline V CDR1 and CDR2: KGHSH, LQKENI. The CDR3 extends over 15 amino acids. The CDR3 DNA is TGTGCCAGCTCGCTGACAGGGGGCGGGAGGTACGAGCAGTACTTC. Translated, it gives CASSLTGGGRYEQYF. Drawing the rest from reference TRBV18 and TRBJ2-7, the complete variable domain is NAGVMQNPRHLVRRRGQEARLRCSPMKGHSHVYWYRQLPEEGLKFMVYLQKENIIDESGMPKERFSAEFPKEGPSILRIQQVVRGDSAAYFCASSLTGGGRYEQYFGPGTRLTVT.

The chain joins TRBV30 to TRBJ2-1, with D perhaps TRBD1 (6 bases). Between the trimmed V and J ends, which lost 4 bases and 0 bases, there was a span of 10 bases. This CDR3 has 14 residues. Germline loops: CDR1 GTSNPN, CDR2 SVGIG (reference sequence). The CDR3 DNA follows: TGTGCCTGGATTGGACAGAGCTCCTACAATGAGCAGTTCTTC. It codes for CAWIGQSSYNEQFF. The whole variable domain, remainder taken from reference TRBV30 and TRBJ2-1, is SQTIHQWPATLVQPVGSPLSLECTVEGTSNPNLYWYRQAAGRGLQLLFYSVGIGQISSEVPQNLSASRPQDRQFILSSKKLLLSDSGFYLCAWIGQSSYNEQFFGPGTRLTVL.

The chain uses TRBV5-4 and TRBJ2-3; TRBD2 matches 9 bases. V dropped 4 bases and J dropped 0; count of bases not matched to a gene: 3. Germline lookup yields CDR1 SGHNT and CDR2 YYREEE (reference sequence). CDR3 length equals 15 residues. In DNA form, the CDR3 reads TGTGCCAGCAGCCCTAGCGGGGAAAGCACAGATACGCAGTATTTT. Its translation: CASSPSGESTDTQYF.

This chain joins TRBV19 and TRBJ2-5, with TRBD2 matching 9 bases. V dropped 5 bases and J dropped 5; count of bases not matched to a gene: 9. Per the germline V gene, CDR1 is LNHDA and CDR2 is SQIVND (reference sequence). CDR3 length equals 15 residues. Written as DNA, the CDR3 is TGTGCCAGTAGTTCGTCTAGCGGGGCCCCGGAGACCCAGTACTTC. Translated, it gives CASSSSSGAPETQYF.

This clone came up a few times. The V gene is TRBV7-3, the J gene TRBJ2-3; 11 bases agree with TRBD2. J gave up 3 bases and V 5 bases, and 7 bases lay outside the gene matches. From germline, CDR1 is SGHTA and CDR2 FQGTGA. The CDR3 runs 16 residues. The CDR3 bases are TGTGCCAGCAGCCCAGTAGCGGGAGGGCGGACAGATACGCAGTATTTT. Translated: CASSPVAGGRTDTQYF.

The gene calls are TRBV18 and TRBJ1-5; D uncertain. The germline gives CDR1 KGHSH, CDR2 LQKENI. The V end lost 5 bases, the J end lost 1 base, and 15 bases lay between the germline ends. This CDR3 has 16 amino acids. For the CDR3, the DNA is TGTGCCAGCTCATCTGTCGGGGTGGCGAGCAATCAGCCCCAGCATTTT. This gives the protein CASSSVGVASNQPQHF.

The chain combines TRBV7-9 with TRBJ1-2, with D possibly being TRBD1 (6 bases). Germline V gives CDR1 SEHNR, CDR2 FQNEAQ (reference sequence). Between the trimmed V and J ends, which lost 5 bases and 2 bases, there was a span of 15 bases. There are 15 residues in the CDR3. CDR3 loop: CASSAGGPDNYGYTF. CDR3 bases: TGTGCCAGCAGCGCCGGGGGGCCCGACAACTATGGCTACACCTTC. Full variable domain (missing parts from reference TRBV7-9 and TRBJ1-2): DTGVSQNPRHKITKRGQNVTFRCDPISEHNRLYWYRQTLGQGPEFLTYFQNEAQLEKSRLLSDRFSAERPKGSFSTLEIQRTEQGDSAMYLCASSAGGPDNYGYTFGSGTRLTVV.